This T cell receptor (beta chain) was documented in a study of identical twins. One entry per CDR3 protein, called by TCRdb with MiXCR from the 5' RACE reads. The profile covers approximately 230,000 distinct CDR3 sequences, with under 8.5% appearing a single time and 13% to 15% taken by the ten largest. V was clipped by 5 bases and J by 2 bases; unmatched bases: 7. There are 16 residues in the CDR3. Per germline, CDR1 MNHEY and CDR2 SVGEGT. This clonotype has just one count. These data are also associated with another study on T cells expressing NK-cell markers.

The sequence came from a young woman in good health. The sequencing input was CD8+ T cells sorted from blood. The genes are TRBV6-2 or TRBV6-3 and TRBJ2-7; 12 bases agree with TRBD2. The chain's CDR3 is CASSPRTSGTTYEQYF. DNA of the CDR3: TGTGCCAGCAGTCCTCGGACTAGCGGGACGACCTACGAGCAGTACTTC.